Shown below are 22 T cell receptor beta chains from a single sample sequenced in a study of regulatory T cells in long-lasting Graves disease. Time point of the sample: newly diagnosed GD, antithyroid drugs for less than 3 months. After RNA was extracted from PBMCs, the TCR library was made from it. Sequencing libraries for TCR beta were prepared with iRepertoire HTBI primers and Arm-PCR of CDR3 regions. TCRdb independently ran MiXCR on the multiplex PCR reads; one entry per CDR3 protein. This table holds about 540,000 distinct CDR3 sequences, approximately 13% found once. The same data also went into a second study, on T cells in Graves' hyperthyroidism and ophthalmopathy.

Here the sequenced sample was peripheral blood mononuclear cells (PBMCs), taken at new diagnosis, from a patient treated with antithyroid drugs. Receptors were obtained from a man aged 25 to 40 with Graves disease.

The chain has TRBV13 and TRBJ1-4; D gene uncertain. This CDR3 is 13 amino acids long. Trimming removed 3 bases from V and 5 bases from J, with 7 bases in between. Germline V CDR1 and CDR2: PRHDT, FYEKMQ (reference sequence). DNA of the CDR3: TGTGCCAGCAGCTTTGGCAGGAATGAAAAACTGTTTTTT. It codes for CASSFGRNEKLFF.

This clonotype was picked up many times. The chain carries TRBV6-1 and TRBJ1-2; 8 bases fit TRBD1. The CDR3 is 14 residues long. Unmatched junction bases numbered 7, after V lost 6 bases and J lost 4 bases. Germline V lookup: CDR1 MNHNS, CDR2 SASEGT. The CDR3: CASSPGGESYGYTF. In DNA, the CDR3 is TGTGCCAGCAGCCCAGGGGGCGAAAGCTATGGCTACACCTTC.

This sequence joins TRBV19 and TRBJ2-3; perhaps TRBD2 as D (6 bases). The germline V gene has CDR1 LNHDA and CDR2 SQIVND (reference sequence). V lost 4 bases to trimming and J lost 5 bases, with 13 bases between them. This CDR3 region has 14 residues. The CDR3 nucleotides read TGTGCCAGTAGTAAAGGTGGGGGAGGAGATACGCAGTATTTT. It translates to CASSKGGGGDTQYF.

The DNA for the CDR3 is TGTGCCAGCAGTGCCCGGTTCACCGGGGAGCTGTTTTTT. Amino acids: CASSARFTGELFF. The chain has TRBV25-1 and TRBJ2-2, with unresolved D. Trimming pared 4 bases from V and 4 bases from J, leaving 7 bases between. The CDR3 extends over 13 amino acids. Germline values: CDR1 MGHDK, CDR2 SYGVNS.

This clonotype was seen at least ten times. V and J are TRBV30 and TRBJ1-1; D unresolved. This CDR3 spans 13 amino acids. CDR1 and CDR2 from the germline V gene are GTSNPN and SVGIG (reference sequence). Trimming removed 4 bases from V and 7 bases from J, with 16 bases in between. The chain's CDR3 is CAWTLAGSREAFF. In DNA, the CDR3 is TGTGCCTGGACATTAGCGGGGAGTCGTGAAGCTTTCTTT.

This clonotype was recorded many times. The rearrangement uses TRBV20-1 and TRBJ1-4; 9 bases fit TRBD1. The CDR3 totals 13 residues. V was clipped by 6 bases and J by 8 bases; unmatched bases: 7. From germline, CDR1 is DFQATT and CDR2 SNEGSKA (reference sequence). The CDR3 region is CSAPDRGGEKLFF. In DNA form, the CDR3 reads TGCAGTGCGCCGGACAGGGGCGGGGAAAAACTGTTTTTT.

This clonotype was observed at least ten times. The V and J genes are TRBV18 and TRBJ2-5, with unresolved D. Per germline, CDR1 KGHSH and CDR2 LQKENI. This CDR3 is built from 14 residues. Trimming took off 1 base at V and 2 bases at J, with 8 bases between the two ends. This CDR3 is CASSPRPSQETQYF. CDR3 coding DNA: TGTGCCAGCTCACCACGGCCTAGTCAAGAGACCCAGTACTTC. The full variable domain, rest sourced from reference TRBV18 and TRBJ2-5, is NAGVMQNPRHLVRRRGQEARLRCSPMKGHSHVYWYRQLPEEGLKFMVYLQKENIIDESGMPKERFSAEFPKEGPSILRIQQVVRGDSAAYFCASSPRPSQETQYFGPGTRLLVL.

As regards this clonotype: It may be a read error: a sequence one base away is much more abundant. The chain links TRBV5-1 to TRBJ2-3; perhaps TRBD1 as D (5 bases). The CDR3 has 15 residues. The germline V gene encodes CDR1 SGHRS and CDR2 YFSETQ. The CDR3 reads CANSLGPPAADTQYF. CDR3 bases: TGCGCCAACAGCTTGGGGCCGCCGGCGGCAGATACGCAGTATTTT.

In this sample, this clonotype turned up many times. The gene calls are TRBV13 and TRBJ2-7, with TRBD1 identical over 11 bases. Germline V CDR1 and CDR2: PRHDT, FYEKMQ (reference sequence). The junction had 9 bases not matched to a gene; V was cut back by 5 bases and J by 3 bases. This CDR3 has 16 residues. CDR3 residues: CASSALGGTGGYEQYF. The DNA of the CDR3 is TGTGCCAGCAGCGCCCTCGGAGGGACAGGGGGCTACGAGCAGTACTTC.

This clonotype has at least ten counts. The gene calls are TRBV7-9 and TRBJ2-5; 9 bases line up with TRBD2. J lost 3 bases, V lost 6 bases, and 8 bases had no gene match. CDR1 and CDR2 (germline): SEHNR, FQNEAQ (reference sequence). The CDR3 contains 15 residues. CDR3 protein: CASSYSGSMKETQYF. CDR3 bases: TGTGCCAGCAGTTATAGCGGGAGTATGAAAGAGACCCAGTACTTC. Looking up the rest from reference TRBV7-9 and TRBJ2-5 gives the full variable domain: DTGVSQNPRHKITKRGQNVTFRCDPISEHNRLYWYRQTLGQGPEFLTYFQNEAQLEKSRLLSDRFSAERPKGSFSTLEIQRTEQGDSAMYLCASSYSGSMKETQYFGPGTRLLVL.

This clonotype was seen repeatedly, ten times or more. This chain links TRBV3-1 with TRBJ1-5, with 7 bases aligning to TRBD1. Germline V lookup: CDR1 LGHDT, CDR2 YNNKEL (reference sequence). CDR3 length: 15 residues. V trimming: 8 bases; J trimming: 2 bases; junction bases outside the gene matches: 9. DNA for the CDR3: TGTGCCAGCGGAACAGGGGTCCGAGGCAATCAGCCCCAGCATTTT. Its protein is CASGTGVRGNQPQHF.

This rearrangement joins TRBV4-1 to TRBJ2-1, with 9 bases lining up with TRBD2. V dropped 2 bases and J dropped 1; count of bases not matched to a gene: 3. The CDR3 contains 16 residues. Looked up from germline, CDR1 is MGHRA and CDR2 is YSYEKL. The DNA for the CDR3 is TGCGCCAGCAGCCAAAGTCTAGCGGGGTCCTACAATGAGCAGTTCTTC. Residues: CASSQSLAGSYNEQFF.

V is TRBV20-1 and J is TRBJ2-2; 11 positions agree with TRBD1. The V segment lost 5 bases and the J segment 7 bases; nucleotides outside the gene matches: 9. The germline gives CDR1 DFQATT, CDR2 SNEGSKA (reference sequence). The length of the CDR3 is 15 residues. The CDR3: CSALSDRGLIGELFF. CDR3 DNA sequence: TGCAGTGCTCTCTCGGACAGGGGGCTTATCGGGGAGCTGTTTTTT.

This clonotype was recorded at least ten times. V and J are TRBV29-1 and TRBJ2-7; D may be TRBD2 (5 bases). V was cut by 6 bases and J by 0 bases, with 9 bases left in between. This CDR3 contains 12 residues. Germline lookup yields CDR1 SQVTM and CDR2 ANQGSEA. In nucleotides, the CDR3 is TGCAGCGTCCAGAGGGCCTCCTACGAGCAGTACTTC. The encoded protein is CSVQRASYEQYF.

The V and J genes are TRBV18 and TRBJ1-4, with a tentative D call TRBD1 (5 bases). This CDR3 is built from 13 residues. CDR1 KGHSH and CDR2 LQKENI come from the germline V gene. Trimming cost V 2 bases and J 8 bases, with 9 bases left between them. CDR3 nucleotides: TGTGCCAGCTCACCAGCCGACAGAGAAAAACTGTTTTTT. Its translation: CASSPADREKLFF.

The sample holds a few counts of this clonotype. The chain carries TRBV20-1 and TRBJ2-1; TRBD1 matches 11 bases. This CDR3 spans 16 amino acids. V dropped 3 bases and J dropped 6; count of bases not matched to a gene: 10. CDR1 and CDR2 from the germline V gene are DFQATT and SNEGSKA (reference sequence). The chain's CDR3 is CSASLVGQGGVNEQFF. The DNA of the CDR3 is TGCAGTGCTAGTTTGGTGGGACAGGGGGGTGTCAATGAGCAGTTCTTC.

This clonotype has more than one count but fewer than ten. V is TRBV20-1 and J is TRBJ2-5; TRBD2 might be the D (5 bases). Looked up from germline, CDR1 is DFQATT and CDR2 is SNEGSKA (reference sequence). This CDR3 has 15 residues. Trimming stripped 0 bases from V and 5 bases from J, with 16 bases between. DNA of the CDR3: TGCAGTGCTAGAGATCTAACCGGGATGGAGGAGACCCAGTACTTC. Encoded protein: CSARDLTGMEETQYF.

Concerning this clonotype: A read error may account for a junction end that differs from germline. CDR3 sequence reads: CASSLVGPLSGASVLTF. The DNA for the CDR3 is TGTGCCAGCAGCTTGGTGGGGCCCTTGTCTGGGGCCAGCGTCCTGACTTTC. The chain carries TRBV11-1 and TRBJ2-6; a possible D gene is TRBD1 (5 bases). This CDR3 has 17 amino acids. The germline V gene has CDR1 SGHAT and CDR2 FQDESV (reference sequence).

This clonotype was counted between two and nine times. This chain connects TRBV10-1 to TRBJ2-1; D gene ambiguous. The V and J ends lost 4 bases and 7 bases respectively, with 14 bases between them. Germline CDR1 and CDR2: WNHNN and SYGVQD (reference sequence). This CDR3 has 14 residues. Here the CDR3 DNA reads TGCGCCAGCAGTGCCCCCGGATATACAAATGAGCAGTTCTTC. Amino acid sequence: CASSAPGYTNEQFF.

This clonotype was picked up a small number of times. This chain connects TRBV20-1 to TRBJ2-7; a weak D match, TRBD2 (5 bases). V lost 5 bases and J 0 bases, leaving 14 bases between the germline ends. This CDR3 is 14 amino acids long. Germline V lookup: CDR1 DFQATT, CDR2 SNEGSKA (reference sequence). CDR3 loop: CSAPPTRSSYEQYF. In DNA form, the CDR3 reads TGCAGTGCTCCCCCCACTAGGAGCTCCTACGAGCAGTACTTC.

This clonotype was seen repeatedly, ten times or more. CDR3 amino acids: CASSLRLEKLFF. DNA of the CDR3: TGTGCCAGCAGTTTACGGCTCGAAAAACTGTTTTTT. The chain recombines TRBV12-3 or TRBV12-4 with TRBJ1-4, with D hard to call. Trimming stripped 2 bases from V and 8 bases from J, with 6 bases between. CDR3 length: 12 residues.

This clonotype turned up a few times. The chain employs TRBV20-1 and TRBJ2-7; maybe TRBD2 (5 bases). Germline-derived CDR1 and CDR2 are DFQATT and SNEGSKA (reference sequence). The CDR3 loop spans 12 amino acids. V was shortened by 2 bases and J by 6 bases, with 11 bases between the two germline ends. As DNA, the CDR3 is TGCAGTGCTAGACTAGCTATCTCCGAGCAGTACTTC. This codes for CSARLAISEQYF.